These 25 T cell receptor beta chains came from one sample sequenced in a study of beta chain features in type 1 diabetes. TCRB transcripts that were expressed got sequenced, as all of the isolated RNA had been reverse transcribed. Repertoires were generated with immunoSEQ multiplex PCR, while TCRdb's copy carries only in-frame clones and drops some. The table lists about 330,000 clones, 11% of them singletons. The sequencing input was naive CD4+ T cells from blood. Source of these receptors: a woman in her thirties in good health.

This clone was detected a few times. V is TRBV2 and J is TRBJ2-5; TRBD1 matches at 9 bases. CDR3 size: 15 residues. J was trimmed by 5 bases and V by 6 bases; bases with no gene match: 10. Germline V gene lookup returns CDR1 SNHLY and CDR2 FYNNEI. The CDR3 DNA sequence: TGTGCCAGCAGAGGACAGGGGAAAGGCGGTGAGACCCAGTACTTC. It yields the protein CASRGQGKGGETQYF.

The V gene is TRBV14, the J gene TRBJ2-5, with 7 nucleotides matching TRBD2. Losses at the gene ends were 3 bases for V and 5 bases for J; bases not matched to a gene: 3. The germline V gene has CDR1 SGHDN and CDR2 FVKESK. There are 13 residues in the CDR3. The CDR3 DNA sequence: TGTGCCAGCAGCCACAGCGGGACTGAGACCCAGTACTTC. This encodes CASSHSGTETQYF.

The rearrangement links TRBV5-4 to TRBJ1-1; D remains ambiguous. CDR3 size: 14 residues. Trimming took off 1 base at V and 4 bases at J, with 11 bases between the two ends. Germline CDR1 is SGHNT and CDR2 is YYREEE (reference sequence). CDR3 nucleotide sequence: TGTGCCAGCAGCTTGTCTACTGGGAGCACTGAAGCTTTCTTT. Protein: CASSLSTGSTEAFF.

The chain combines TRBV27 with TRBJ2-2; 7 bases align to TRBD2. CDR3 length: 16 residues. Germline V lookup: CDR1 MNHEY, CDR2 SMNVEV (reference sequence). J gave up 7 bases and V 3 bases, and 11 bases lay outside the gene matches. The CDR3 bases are TGTGCCAGCAGTTTCCGTAGCGGGTCCTTGCTCGGGGAGCTGTTTTTT. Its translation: CASSFRSGSLLGELFF.

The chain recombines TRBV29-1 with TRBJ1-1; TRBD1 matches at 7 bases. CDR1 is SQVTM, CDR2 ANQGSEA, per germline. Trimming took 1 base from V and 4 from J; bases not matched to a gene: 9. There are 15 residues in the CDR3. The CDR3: CSVEGVTGRSTEAFF. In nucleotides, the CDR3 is TGCAGCGTTGAAGGCGTGACAGGGCGTTCCACTGAAGCTTTCTTT.

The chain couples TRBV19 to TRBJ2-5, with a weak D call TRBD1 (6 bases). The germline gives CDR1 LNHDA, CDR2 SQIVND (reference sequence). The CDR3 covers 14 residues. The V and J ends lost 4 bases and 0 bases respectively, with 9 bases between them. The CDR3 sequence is CASSSGQYQETQYF. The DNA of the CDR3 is TGTGCCAGTAGTAGCGGACAGTACCAAGAGACCCAGTACTTC.

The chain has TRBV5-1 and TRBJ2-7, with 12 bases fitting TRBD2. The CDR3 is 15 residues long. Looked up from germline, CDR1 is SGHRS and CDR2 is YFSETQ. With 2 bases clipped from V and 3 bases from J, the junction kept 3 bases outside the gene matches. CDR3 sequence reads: CASSLLAGGHYEQYF. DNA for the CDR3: TGCGCCAGCAGCTTACTAGCGGGAGGCCACTACGAGCAGTACTTC.

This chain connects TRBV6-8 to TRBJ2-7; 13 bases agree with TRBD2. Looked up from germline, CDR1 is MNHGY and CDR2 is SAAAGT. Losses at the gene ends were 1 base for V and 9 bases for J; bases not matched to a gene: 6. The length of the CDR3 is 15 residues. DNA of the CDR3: TGTGCCAGCAGTTACTTCCATGGACTAGCGGGAGTGCAGTACTTC. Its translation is CASSYFHGLAGVQYF.

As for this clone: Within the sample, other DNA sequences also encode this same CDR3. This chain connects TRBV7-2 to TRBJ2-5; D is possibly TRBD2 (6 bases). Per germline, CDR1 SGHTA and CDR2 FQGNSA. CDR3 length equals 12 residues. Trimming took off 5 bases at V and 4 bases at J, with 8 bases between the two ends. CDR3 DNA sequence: TGTGCCAGCAGCCGGAGGGGAGAGACCCAGTACTTC. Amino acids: CASSRRGETQYF. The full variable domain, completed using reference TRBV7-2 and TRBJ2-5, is GAGVSQSPSNKVTEKGKDVELRCDPISGHTALYWYRQSLGQGLEFLIYFQGNSAPDKSGLPSDRFSAERTGGSVSTLTIQRTQQEDSAVYLCASSRRGETQYFGPGTRLLVL.

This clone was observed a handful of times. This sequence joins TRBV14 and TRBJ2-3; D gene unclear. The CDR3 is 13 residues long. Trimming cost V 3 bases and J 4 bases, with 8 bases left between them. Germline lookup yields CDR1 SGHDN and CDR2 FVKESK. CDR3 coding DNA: TGTGCCAGCAGCCAGTCAGGCCCAGATACGCAGTATTTT. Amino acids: CASSQSGPDTQYF.

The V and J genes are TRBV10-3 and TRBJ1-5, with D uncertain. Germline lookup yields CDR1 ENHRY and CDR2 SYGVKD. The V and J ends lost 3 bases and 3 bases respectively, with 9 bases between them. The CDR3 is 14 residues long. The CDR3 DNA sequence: TGTGCCATCAGTGATGGCAGAATCAATCAGCCCCAGCATTTT. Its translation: CAISDGRINQPQHF.

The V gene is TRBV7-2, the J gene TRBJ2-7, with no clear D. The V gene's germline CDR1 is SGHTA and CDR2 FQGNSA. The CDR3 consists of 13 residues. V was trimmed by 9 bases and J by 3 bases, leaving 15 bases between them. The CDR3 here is CASMSNLGYEQYF. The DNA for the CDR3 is TGTGCCAGTATGTCCAACCTCGGCTACGAGCAGTACTTC. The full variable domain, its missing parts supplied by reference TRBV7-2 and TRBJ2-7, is GAGVSQSPSNKVTEKGKDVELRCDPISGHTALYWYRQSLGQGLEFLIYFQGNSAPDKSGLPSDRFSAERTGGSVSTLTIQRTQQEDSAVYLCASMSNLGYEQYFGPGTRLTVT.

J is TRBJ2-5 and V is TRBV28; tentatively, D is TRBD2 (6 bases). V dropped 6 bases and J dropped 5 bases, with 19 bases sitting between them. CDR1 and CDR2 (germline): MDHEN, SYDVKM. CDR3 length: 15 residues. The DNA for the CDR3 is TGTGCCAGCAGAGTTGCAGGGAGCCGGGGGGAGACCCAGTACTTC. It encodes CASRVAGSRGETQYF.

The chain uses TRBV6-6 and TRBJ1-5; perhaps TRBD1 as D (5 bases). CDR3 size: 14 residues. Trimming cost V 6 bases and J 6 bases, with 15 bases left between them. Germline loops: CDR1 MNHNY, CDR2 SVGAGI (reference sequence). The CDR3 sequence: CASRLGGVAQPQHF. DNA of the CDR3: TGTGCCAGCAGACTCGGAGGGGTTGCTCAGCCCCAGCATTTT.

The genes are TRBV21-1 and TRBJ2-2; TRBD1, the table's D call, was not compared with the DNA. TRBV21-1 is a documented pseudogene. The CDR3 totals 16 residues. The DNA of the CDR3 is TGTGCCAGCAGCAACACACAGGGGGAAAAAACCGGGGAGCTGTTTTTT. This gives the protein CASSNTQGEKTGELFF.

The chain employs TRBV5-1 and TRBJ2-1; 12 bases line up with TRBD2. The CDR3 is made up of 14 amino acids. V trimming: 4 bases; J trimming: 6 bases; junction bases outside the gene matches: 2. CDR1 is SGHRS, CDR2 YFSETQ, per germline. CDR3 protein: CASSQTSGSNEQFF. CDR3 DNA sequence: TGCGCCAGCAGCCAGACTAGCGGGAGCAATGAGCAGTTCTTC.

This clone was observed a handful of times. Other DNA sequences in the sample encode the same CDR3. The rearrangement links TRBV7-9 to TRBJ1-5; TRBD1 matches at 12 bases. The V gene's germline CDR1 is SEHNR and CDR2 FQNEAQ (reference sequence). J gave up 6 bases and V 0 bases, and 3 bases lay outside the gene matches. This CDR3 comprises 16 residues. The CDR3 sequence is CASSLAGTGGSQPQHF. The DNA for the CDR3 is TGTGCCAGCAGCTTAGCCGGGACAGGGGGCAGTCAGCCCCAGCATTTT.

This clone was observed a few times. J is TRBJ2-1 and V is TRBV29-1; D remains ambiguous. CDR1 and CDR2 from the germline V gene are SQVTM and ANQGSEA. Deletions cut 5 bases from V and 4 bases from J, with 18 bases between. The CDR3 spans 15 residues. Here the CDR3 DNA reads TGCAGCGTTCGACTGAAAGCCGCCCAATACAATGAGCAGTTCTTC. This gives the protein CSVRLKAAQYNEQFF.

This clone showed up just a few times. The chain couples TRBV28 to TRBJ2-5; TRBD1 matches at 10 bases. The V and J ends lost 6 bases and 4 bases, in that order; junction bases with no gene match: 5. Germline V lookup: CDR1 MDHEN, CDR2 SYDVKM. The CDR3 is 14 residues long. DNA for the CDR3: TGTGCCAGCAGACCGGGACAGGGGAGAGAGACCCAGTACTTC. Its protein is CASRPGQGRETQYF.

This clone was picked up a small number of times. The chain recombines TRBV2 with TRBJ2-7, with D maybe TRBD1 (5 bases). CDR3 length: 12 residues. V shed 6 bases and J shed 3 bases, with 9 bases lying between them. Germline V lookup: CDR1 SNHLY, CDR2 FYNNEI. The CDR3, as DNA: TGTGCCAGCAGCCCACAGGACTACGAGCAGTACTTC. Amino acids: CASSPQDYEQYF.

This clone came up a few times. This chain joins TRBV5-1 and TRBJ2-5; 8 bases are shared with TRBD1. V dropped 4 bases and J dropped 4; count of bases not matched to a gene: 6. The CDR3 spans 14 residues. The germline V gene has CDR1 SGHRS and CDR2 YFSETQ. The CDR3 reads CASSPGQGGETQYF. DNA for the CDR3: TGCGCCAGCAGCCCCGGACAGGGAGGAGAGACCCAGTACTTC.

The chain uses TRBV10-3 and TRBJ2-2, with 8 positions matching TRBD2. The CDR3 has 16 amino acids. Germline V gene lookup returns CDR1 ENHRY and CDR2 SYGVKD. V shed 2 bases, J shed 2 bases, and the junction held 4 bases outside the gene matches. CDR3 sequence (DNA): TGTGCCATCAGTGAGAACAGCGGGAGTAACACCGGGGAGCTGTTTTTT. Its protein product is CAISENSGSNTGELFF.

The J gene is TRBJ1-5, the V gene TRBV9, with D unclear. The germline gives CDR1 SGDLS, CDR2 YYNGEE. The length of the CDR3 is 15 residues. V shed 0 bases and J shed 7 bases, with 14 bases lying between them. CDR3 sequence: CASSVGVGEGQPQHF. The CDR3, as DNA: TGTGCCAGCAGCGTAGGAGTTGGGGAGGGACAGCCCCAGCATTTT.

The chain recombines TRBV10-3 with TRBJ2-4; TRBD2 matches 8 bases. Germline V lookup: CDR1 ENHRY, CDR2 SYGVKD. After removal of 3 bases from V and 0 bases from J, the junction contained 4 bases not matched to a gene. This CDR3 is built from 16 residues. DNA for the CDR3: TGTGCCATCAGTGACGAGCGGGGGATAGCCAAAAACATTCAGTACTTC. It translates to CAISDERGIAKNIQYF.

The CDR3 DNA is TGTGCCAGCAGTCCCAGGGGGCGTGTGGAGACCCAGTACTTC. Protein: CASSPRGRVETQYF. The chain uses TRBV6-5 and TRBJ2-5, with 8 nucleotides matching TRBD1. Losses at the gene ends were 5 bases for V and 5 bases for J; bases not matched to a gene: 7. This CDR3 comprises 14 residues. Germline CDR1 MNHEY, CDR2 SVGAGI.